This T cell receptor (beta chain) was found in a study of blood T cell repertoires in COVID-19 (TCRdb year 2020). Study-level background: Collaborator samples came from the United States, Italy and Spain and covered acute and convalescent phases of COVID-19. The material from the prospective study consisted of cDNA or gDNA derived from T cells, B-cell-depleted T cells, or PBMCs. Deeply sampled blood TCRbeta repertoires from subjects exposed to, actively infected with, or recovered from COVID-19 were included in the dataset. The repertoires were made available in a free public database intended to serve as a resource for research on the immune response to SARS-CoV-2. The samples were drawn from two sources: the first 160 participants of the ongoing ImmuneRACE study, and 1,000 to 1,500 subjects contributed by 6 global collaborators. Sample metadata almost always included a de-identified subject ID, COVID-19 status, age in years and sex. Where available, HLA class I and class II types were obtained from metadata supplied by the sample provider rather than from assay-based typing.

Concerning this clone: Its binding antigen is unknown. No much larger clonotype is one base removed from it; base qualities were not supplied.

In the prospective study, participants were about 18 to 95 years old, resided in under 30 geographic areas of the United States, and were enrolled through a virtual design. Cohort assignment in the prospective study relied on participant-reported clinical history from a screening survey and a study questionnaire. Recovered participants in ImmuneRACE Cohort 3 were defined as having two consecutive negative NP/OP PCR tests, clearance from a healthcare professional, or resolution of symptoms. Each participant in the prospective study had whole blood, serum and a nasopharyngeal or oropharyngeal swab collected by mobile phlebotomists. Over a roughly 2-month period, participants in the prospective study had the option of providing additional blood draws and questionnaires. Before DNA extraction, prospective study blood samples were shipped either frozen or at room temperature. The immunoSEQ Assay, a bias-controlled multiplex PCR, was used to amplify TCRbeta CDR3 regions from genomic DNA. In the paper's pipeline: Within the assay, amplification of reference gene primers was used to estimate how many nucleated cells each sample contained. Sequence reads were collapsed and filtered to measure the absolute abundance of every unique TCRbeta CDR3 rearrangement. Productive Simpson clonality was computed per sample as the square root of Simpson's diversity index over productive rearrangements. What TCRdb holds here is the immuneACCESS table cut down to in-frame rearrangements. Part of the clones is not present; checked against another copy, under half of the missing clones reflect an unresolved V gene, and the others are unexplained. The V and J calls and clone size come from that table; D and trimming were worked out from the DNA. The sample profile shows approximately 400,000 clones; about 89% of them were found once. Of the sample, 1% to 1.5% is held by the ten largest clones.

On the study overall, not on this receptor specifically: The quantity of clinical and demographic metadata differed by source and by participant and was supplied without curation.

Taken from cysteine to phenylalanine, the CDR3 has 16 residues. Only CDR3 DNA remains: 48 bases, in frame from the first base. For CDR1 and CDR2, the germline V gene lists SNHLY and FYNNEI. From V the trimming removes 2 bases and from J it removes 7 bases, while the gene matches leave 10 bases of the junction unaccounted for. The V gene is TRBV2 and the J gene is TRBJ1-5; TRBD1 lines up with 8 middle nucleotides. The TCR sequence derives from a man aged 25 to 40 who had recovered from COVID-19. The sequenced material came from PBMCs or T cells enriched from blood (not recorded which). The sequenced DNA is TGTGCCAGCAGTGAACAGCCCAGGGGGCGAAGCCAGCCCCAGCATTTT. Its translation reads: CASSEQPRGRSQPQHF. The reference TRBV2 and TRBJ1-5 proteins fill in what lies around the CDR3, so the full variable domain reads EPEVTQTPSHQVTQMGQEVILRCVPISNHLYFYWYRQILGQKVEFLVSFYNNEISEKSEIFDDQFSVERPDGSNFTLKIRSTKLEDSAMYFCASSEQPRGRSQPQHFGDGTRLSIL.